Following are 3 T cell receptor beta chains from one sample sequenced in a study of neurological immune-mediated disorders. Via MiXCR, TCRdb re-called the 5' RACE reads, giving one row per CDR3 protein. The data hold some 60,000 distinct CDR3 sequences, with roughly 10% observed a single time. Indicated time point: longitudinal time-point 2. Sequences were obtained from PBMCs. The receptors originated from a man aged 25 to 45 in good health.

This clonotype was detected once. One base away lies a much larger clone, so this may be a sequencing read error. This chain uses TRBV5-1 with TRBJ2-2; D call uncertain. The CDR3 has 14 amino acids. V dropped 4 bases and J dropped 1 base, with 8 bases sitting between them. CDR1 SGHRS and CDR2 YFSETQ come from the germline V gene. DNA for the CDR3: TGCGCCAGCAGCCATGCATTGAACACCGGGGAGCTGTTTTTT. Protein: CASSHALNTGELFF. Variable domain in full (rest from reference TRBV5-1 and TRBJ2-2): KAGVTQTPRYLIKTRGQQVTLSCSPISGHRSVSWYQQTPGQGLQFLFEYFSETQRNKGNFPGRFSGRQFSNSRSEMNVSTLELGDSALYLCASSHALNTGELFFGEGSRLTVL.

This clonotype has ten or more counts. The chain uses TRBV5-1 and TRBJ1-5; D not resolved. This CDR3 has 14 amino acids. V lost 4 bases and J 8 bases, leaving 16 bases between the germline ends. From germline, CDR1 is SGHRS and CDR2 YFSETQ. CDR3 amino acids: CASSPEWPWEPQHF. As DNA, the CDR3 is TGCGCCAGCAGCCCGGAGTGGCCGTGGGAGCCCCAGCATTTT.

In this sample, this clonotype turned up a few times. The V gene is TRBV7-6, the J gene TRBJ2-7; D unclear. Trimming cost V 4 bases and J 1 base, with 17 bases left between them. Germline values: CDR1 SGHVS, CDR2 FNYEAQ. This CDR3 contains 16 residues. CDR3 loop: CASSYVGGWNSYEQYF. The CDR3 DNA reads as TGTGCCAGCAGCTACGTGGGCGGTTGGAATTCCTACGAGCAGTACTTC.